These 24 T cell receptor beta chains were sequenced from one sample in a study of T-cell memory formation after mild COVID-19. TCRdb independently ran MiXCR on the 5' RACE reads; one entry per CDR3 protein. The table has about 110,000 distinct CDR3 sequences, roughly 12% seen once; the top ten hold 27%. Source material: PBMCs or a T cell subset sorted from them (not recorded which). The receptors here all came from an adult woman who had mild COVID-19 (a few samples of this study predate the infection). Cell type and time point are not known.

CDR3 DNA: TGTGCCAGCAACAACAGGGGCCGGGGAAACACCATATATTTT. Translating it yields CASNNRGRGNTIYF. The chain links TRBV13 to TRBJ1-3; TRBD1 matches 7 bases. Germline lookup yields CDR1 PRHDT and CDR2 FYEKMQ (reference sequence). CDR3 length: 14 amino acids. V shed 7 bases, J shed 4 bases, and the junction held 7 bases outside the gene matches.

The sample holds a few counts of this clonotype. The chain couples TRBV29-1 to TRBJ2-3, with 11 bases identical to TRBD2. The CDR3 covers 14 residues. With V trimmed by 8 bases and J by 4 bases, 8 bases remained unmatched. The germline gives CDR1 SQVTM, CDR2 ANQGSEA. The CDR3 bases are TGCAGCCCAAAGCTAGCGGGAGGTCCAGATACGCAGTATTTT. Amino acid sequence: CSPKLAGGPDTQYF.

The rearrangement uses TRBV7-9 and TRBJ2-3; 7 nucleotides align to TRBD2. Germline V gene sequence: CDR1 SEHNR, CDR2 FQNEAQ (reference sequence). J lost 0 bases, V lost 5 bases, and 5 bases had no gene match. The CDR3 runs 15 residues. This CDR3 reads CASSVLGGSTDTQYF. In nucleotides, the CDR3 is TGTGCCAGCAGCGTCCTCGGGGGGAGCACAGATACGCAGTATTTT. The full variable domain, rest sourced from reference TRBV7-9 and TRBJ2-3, is DTGVSQNPRHKITKRGQNVTFRCDPISEHNRLYWYRQTLGQGPEFLTYFQNEAQLEKSRLLSDRFSAERPKGSFSTLEIQRTEQGDSAMYLCASSVLGGSTDTQYFGPGTRLTVL.

This sequence joins TRBV7-6 and TRBJ2-1; D gene ambiguous. The CDR3 is 15 residues long. V was trimmed by 2 bases and J by 8 bases, leaving 16 bases between them. CDR1 is SGHVS, CDR2 FNYEAQ, per germline. The CDR3: CASSLFVSSTHEQFF. CDR3 nucleotide sequence: TGTGCCAGCAGCTTATTCGTGTCCTCGACGCATGAGCAGTTCTTC.

This clonotype was seen a handful of times. The V and J genes are TRBV7-9 and TRBJ2-1; tentative D call: TRBD1 (6 bases). The CDR3 covers 15 residues. V lost 5 bases and J 1 base, leaving 12 bases between the germline ends. CDR1 and CDR2 (germline): SEHNR, FQNEAQ (reference sequence). Written as DNA, the CDR3 is TGTGCCAGCAGCCCGTGGACAGTTTCCTACAATGAGCAGTTCTTC. Translation: CASSPWTVSYNEQFF.

A few counts support this clonotype. The rearrangement links TRBV29-1 to TRBJ2-7; tentative D call: TRBD1 (6 bases). The CDR3 has 13 residues. Trimming removed 5 bases from V and 0 bases from J, with 11 bases in between. CDR1 is SQVTM, CDR2 ANQGSEA, per germline. CDR3 amino acids: CSVMTGNSYEQYF. As DNA, the CDR3 is TGCAGCGTTATGACAGGAAACTCCTACGAGCAGTACTTC.

The table lists this clonotype with a few counts. This chain uses TRBV19 with TRBJ2-3, with D hard to call. CDR1 and CDR2 (germline): LNHDA, SQIVND (reference sequence). The V end was cut by 3 bases, the J end by 4 bases, with 11 bases between. The CDR3 is made up of 14 amino acids. The CDR3 reads CASSIGLIPDTQYF. The DNA of the CDR3 is TGTGCCAGTAGTATCGGGTTGATCCCAGATACGCAGTATTTT.

The chain has TRBV5-1 and TRBJ2-1, with D hard to call. Germline lookup yields CDR1 SGHRS and CDR2 YFSETQ. V gave up 4 bases and J gave up 12 bases, with 11 bases separating them. CDR3 length equals 11 residues. The CDR3: CASSAGPLQFF. The DNA of the CDR3 is TGCGCCAGCAGCGCAGGACCACTGCAGTTCTTC.

The V call is TRBV11-2, the J call TRBJ2-3, with TRBD2 matching over 12 bases. Germline values: CDR1 SGHAT, CDR2 FQNNGV. The length of the CDR3 is 16 residues. J lost 2 bases, V lost 4 bases, and 4 bases had no gene match. CDR3 nucleotide sequence: TGTGCCAGCAGCTCGCTAGCGGGGGGGATCACAGATACGCAGTATTTT. This sequence encodes CASSSLAGGITDTQYF.

This clonotype occurred many times. The chain employs TRBV7-2 and TRBJ2-3, with TRBD2 identical over 11 bases. The CDR3 is made up of 15 amino acids. V trimming: 5 bases; J trimming: 2 bases; junction bases outside the gene matches: 3. CDR1 SGHTA and CDR2 FQGNSA come from the germline V gene. The CDR3, as DNA: TGTGCCAGCAGCCATAGCGGGGGGGTCACAGATACGCAGTATTTT. This encodes CASSHSGGVTDTQYF.

A few counts support this clonotype. The chain recombines TRBV12-3 or TRBV12-4 with TRBJ2-1; D is unclear. The CDR3 runs 13 residues. V gave up 6 bases and J gave up 2 bases, with 8 bases separating them. The CDR3 is CASRPPAYNEQFF. The DNA for the CDR3 is TGTGCCAGCAGGCCTCCGGCCTACAATGAGCAGTTCTTC.

This clonotype has more than one count but fewer than ten. This chain links TRBV4-3 with TRBJ2-1, with TRBD1 identical over 11 bases. This CDR3 has 15 amino acids. Trimming cost V 4 bases and J 8 bases; bases outside gene matches: 7. Germline CDR1 reads LGHNA; CDR2 reads YSLEER. CDR3 coding DNA: TGCGCCAGCAGCCTTGGGACAGGGGGTTTATATGAGCAGTTCTTC. Its translation is CASSLGTGGLYEQFF.

The chain is built from TRBV15 and TRBJ2-3; D might be TRBD2 (5 bases). CDR1 LNHNV and CDR2 YYDKDF come from the germline V gene (reference sequence). The V and J ends lost 0 bases and 5 bases respectively, with 18 bases between them. CDR3 length equals 17 residues. CDR3 DNA sequence: TGTGCCACCAGCAGAGATAGCCGGCCCCCCGCGGGAGATACGCAGTATTTT. It specifies CATSRDSRPPAGDTQYF.

This clonotype was counted a few times. V and J are TRBV7-9 and TRBJ2-5, with D hard to call. The CDR3 totals 15 residues. V lost 1 base, J lost 2 bases, and 11 bases lay in between. Germline V lookup: CDR1 SEHNR, CDR2 FQNEAQ (reference sequence). The CDR3 protein is CASSLVRAVQETQYF. For the CDR3, the DNA is TGTGCCAGCAGCTTAGTTAGGGCAGTTCAAGAGACCCAGTACTTC.

The genes are TRBV12-3 or TRBV12-4 and TRBJ2-1; D might be TRBD2 (6 bases). The V end was cut by 6 bases, the J end by 7 bases, with 16 bases between. The CDR3 is made up of 14 amino acids. CDR3 in DNA: TGTGCCAGCAGCCCTGCGGGAAACTCGAATGAGCAGTTCTTC. Its protein product is CASSPAGNSNEQFF.

This clonotype appeared a few times. The rearrangement joins TRBV6-1 to TRBJ2-7; D is tentatively TRBD1 or TRBD2 (5 bases each). The CDR3 spans 13 residues. CDR1 is MNHNS and CDR2 is SASEGT in the germline V gene. Trimming pared 4 bases from V and 7 bases from J, leaving 14 bases between. The CDR3, as DNA: TGTGCCAGCAGTGGGGACGAAAAGGGGGAGCAGTACTTC. It yields the protein CASSGDEKGEQYF.

In this sample, this clonotype turned up a few times. The chain has TRBV12-3 or TRBV12-4 and TRBJ2-3; either TRBD1 or TRBD2 may supply D (5 bases each). The CDR3 length is 15 residues. V was trimmed by 0 bases and J by 5 bases, leaving 12 bases between them. CDR3 protein: CASSLAPGPVDTQYF. CDR3 nucleotide sequence: TGTGCCAGCAGTTTAGCTCCGGGGCCGGTAGATACGCAGTATTTT.

The table lists this clonotype with a few counts. V gene TRBV7-9 combines with J gene TRBJ2-4, with D hard to call. V was cut by 4 bases and J by 6 bases, with 10 bases left in between. This CDR3 region has 13 residues. Germline loops: CDR1 SEHNR, CDR2 FQNEAQ (reference sequence). The CDR3, as DNA: TGTGCCAGCAGCTCCCCCCGGTTAAACATTCAGTACTTC. It specifies CASSSPRLNIQYF.

This clonotype was observed a few times. The chain employs TRBV7-9 and TRBJ2-3; 9 nucleotides match TRBD2. Germline V gene lookup returns CDR1 SEHNR and CDR2 FQNEAQ (reference sequence). The trim removed 5 bases at V and 4 bases at J, leaving 10 bases unmatched. The CDR3 has 16 residues. CDR3 sequence: CASSPLAGVPADTQYF. For the CDR3, the DNA is TGTGCCAGCAGCCCCTTAGCGGGAGTCCCAGCAGATACGCAGTATTTT.

V gene TRBV2 combines with J gene TRBJ2-1; D is undetermined. V lost 10 bases, J lost 9 bases, and 31 bases lay in between. Germline V lookup: CDR1 SNHLY, CDR2 FYNNEI. The CDR3 is 17 amino acids. This CDR3 is CATPRTLLPRAWSEQFF. The CDR3, as DNA: TGTGCCACCCCTCGGACCCTTCTGCCCCGGGCGTGGAGTGAGCAGTTCTTC. Looking up the rest from reference TRBV2 and TRBJ2-1 gives the full variable domain: EPEVTQTPSHQVTQMGQEVILRCVPISNHLYFYWYRQILGQKVEFLVSFYNNEISEKSEIFDDQFSVERPDGSNFTLKIRSTKLEDSAMYFCATPRTLLPRAWSEQFFGPGTRLTVL.

This rearrangement joins TRBV5-4 to TRBJ2-7, with unresolved D. The germline CDR1 and CDR2 sequences are SGHNT and YYREEE (reference sequence). Trimming removed 2 bases at V and 4 bases at J, with 13 bases between. The CDR3 contains 14 residues. DNA for the CDR3: TGTGCCAGCAGCTTCGGCCGTGGGCCTTACGAGCAGTACTTC. It encodes CASSFGRGPYEQYF.

The chain uses TRBV6-5 and TRBJ2-2; D is unclear. V was shortened by 6 bases and J by 3 bases, with 8 bases between the two germline ends. Germline loops: CDR1 MNHEY, CDR2 SVGAGI. This CDR3 is built from 13 residues. This CDR3 is CASSTIHTGELFF. The CDR3 DNA reads as TGTGCCAGCAGCACAATACACACCGGGGAGCTGTTTTTT.

The chain combines TRBV7-6 with TRBJ1-2, with D perhaps matching TRBD1 (6 bases). The V end was cut by 5 bases, the J end by 4 bases, with 11 bases between. The CDR3 is made up of 13 amino acids. The germline V gene has CDR1 SGHVS and CDR2 FNYEAQ. The CDR3 here is CASSQEQGYGYTF. CDR3 bases: TGTGCCAGCAGCCAAGAACAGGGCTATGGCTACACCTTC.

The J gene is TRBJ2-5, the V gene TRBV13; D may be TRBD2 (6 bases). CDR3 length: 16 amino acids. Germline lookup yields CDR1 PRHDT and CDR2 FYEKMQ (reference sequence). Trimming took 1 base from V and 5 from J, leaving 17 bases between them. The CDR3 coding sequence is TGTGCCAGCAGCTTAGCTATGGCGGGATCGGAGGAGACCCAGTACTTC. This codes for CASSLAMAGSEETQYF.